Presented here are 19 T cell receptor beta chains from one specimen sequenced in a study of shared clonotypes between healthy human individuals. Clones were read by immunoSEQ multiplex PCR, and TCRdb kept only the in-frame ones, dropping some. The sample lists roughly 2 million clones, about 95% occurring once. CD45RO-negative, CCR7-positively selected cells formed the naive CD8 fraction, excluding terminally differentiated effector memory CD45RA+ cells. Sequencing was done on a sample of naive CD8+ T cells sorted from blood. The receptors shown here come from a young man in good health.

This clone was recorded only once. This chain uses TRBV4-2 with TRBJ1-3; D gene uncertain. The V end was cut by 1 base, the J end by 1 base, with 8 bases between. Germline V gene sequence: CDR1 LGHNA, CDR2 YNFKEQ. The CDR3 loop spans 15 amino acids. In DNA form, the CDR3 reads TGTGCCAGCAGCCAAGGACCGAATTCTGGAAACACCATATATTTT. This sequence encodes CASSQGPNSGNTIYF.

This CDR3 reads CARPRLAGRFEQYF. Here the CDR3 DNA reads TGCGCCAGACCGCGGCTAGCGGGAAGGTTTGAGCAGTACTTC. The chain employs TRBV4-3 and TRBJ2-7, with 9 bases matching TRBD2. The CDR3 is 14 amino acids. V lost 9 bases to trimming and J lost 7 bases; unmatched junction nucleotides: 13. CDR1 is LGHNA and CDR2 is YSLEER in the germline V gene.

This rearrangement joins TRBV9 to TRBJ1-1; a possible D gene is TRBD1 (6 bases). Trimming shortened V by 0 bases and J by 7 bases, and 13 bases separated the two germline ends. The germline CDR1 and CDR2 sequences are SGDLS and YYNGEE. CDR3 length: 14 amino acids. This CDR3 is CASSVGVIGGEAFF. The CDR3, as DNA: TGTGCCAGCAGCGTAGGGGTTATAGGGGGTGAAGCTTTCTTT.

This rearrangement joins TRBV13 to TRBJ2-7; D is ambiguous. The V gene's germline CDR1 is PRHDT and CDR2 FYEKMQ (reference sequence). CDR3 length equals 14 residues. With 5 bases removed from V and 1 base from J, the gap between germline ends came to 12 bases. The CDR3 loop is CASSPHHGSYEQYF. DNA for the CDR3: TGTGCCAGCAGCCCCCATCATGGTTCCTACGAGCAGTACTTC.

Details on this clone: Other DNA sequences in the sample encode the same CDR3. This chain joins TRBV5-1 and TRBJ1-1, with TRBD1 matching over 7 bases. The germline V gene encodes CDR1 SGHRS and CDR2 YFSETQ. The CDR3 totals 13 residues. V was clipped by 4 bases and J by 1 base; unmatched bases: 1. For the CDR3, the DNA is TGCGCCAGCAGCGGGACAGCGAACACTGAAGCTTTCTTT. It is translated as CASSGTANTEAFF.

This rearrangement joins TRBV30 to TRBJ2-1; 10 bases line up with TRBD2. The trim removed 3 bases at V and 9 bases at J, leaving 8 bases unmatched. There are 14 residues in the CDR3. Germline assignment: CDR1 GTSNPN and CDR2 SVGIG (reference sequence). CDR3 sequence: CAWSPSGRMIEQFF. Written as DNA, the CDR3 is TGTGCCTGGAGCCCTAGCGGGAGAATGATTGAGCAGTTCTTC.

The J gene is TRBJ1-1, the V gene TRBV27; tentative D call: TRBD1 (5 bases). CDR3 length equals 15 residues. Trimming removed 3 bases from V and 5 bases from J, with 16 bases in between. CDR1 and CDR2 from the germline V gene are MNHEY and SMNVEV (reference sequence). The chain's CDR3 is CASSFFPRVFTEAFF. The CDR3, as DNA: TGTGCCAGCAGTTTCTTCCCCAGGGTTTTTACTGAAGCTTTCTTT.

The CDR3 loop is CSVEAQGESYEQYF. The CDR3 DNA sequence: TGCAGCGTTGAAGCACAGGGGGAATCCTACGAGCAGTACTTC. The J gene is TRBJ2-7, the V gene TRBV29-1, with 8 bases lining up with TRBD1. With 1 base clipped from V and 1 base from J, the junction kept 3 bases outside the gene matches. Germline V gene data show CDR1 as SQVTM and CDR2 as ANQGSEA. The CDR3 runs 14 residues.

The rearrangement uses TRBV14 and TRBJ1-2, with D possibly TRBD1 on 5 matching bases. Germline values: CDR1 SGHDN, CDR2 FVKESK. V was shortened by 2 bases and J by 6 bases, with 13 bases between the two germline ends. There are 14 residues in the CDR3. CDR3 region: CASSQIRAGHGYTF. DNA of the CDR3: TGTGCCAGCAGCCAAATCAGGGCAGGCCATGGCTACACCTTC. The full variable domain, its missing parts supplied by reference TRBV14 and TRBJ1-2, is EAGVTQFPSHSVIEKGQTVTLRCDPISGHDNLYWYRRVMGKEIKFLLHFVKESKQDESGMPNNRFLAERTGGTYSTLKVQPAELEDSGVYFCASSQIRAGHGYTFGSGTRLTVV.

The chain joins TRBV11-3 to TRBJ1-2; D is possibly TRBD1 (5 bases). Germline loops: CDR1 SGHNT, CDR2 YENEEA. V was clipped by 6 bases and J by 0 bases, with 14 bases between them. The CDR3 length is 15 residues. CDR3 sequence: CASSLRQQTNYGYTF. CDR3 in DNA: TGTGCCAGCAGTTTAAGACAGCAGACTAACTATGGCTACACCTTC.

The V and J genes are TRBV2 and TRBJ2-2; D perhaps matches TRBD1 (6 bases). CDR1 SNHLY and CDR2 FYNNEI come from the germline V gene. Between the trimmed V and J ends, which lost 3 bases and 4 bases, there was a span of 12 bases. CDR3 length: 15 amino acids. CDR3 loop: CASSEPGHPTGELFF. The CDR3 DNA is TGTGCCAGCAGTGAGCCGGGACACCCCACCGGGGAGCTGTTTTTT. Full variable domain (rest looked up from reference TRBV2 and TRBJ2-2): EPEVTQTPSHQVTQMGQEVILRCVPISNHLYFYWYRQILGQKVEFLVSFYNNEISEKSEIFDDQFSVERPDGSNFTLKIRSTKLEDSAMYFCASSEPGHPTGELFFGEGSRLTVL.

V usage is TRBV28 and J usage is TRBJ2-5; the D gene is possibly TRBD2 (5 bases). Trimming removed 4 bases from V and 3 bases from J, with 15 bases in between. This CDR3 has 15 amino acids. Germline CDR1 is MDHEN and CDR2 is SYDVKM. CDR3 in DNA: TGTGCCAGCAGTTCTATTCACCCGGGAAAAGAGACCCAGTACTTC. Protein product: CASSSIHPGKETQYF.

The V and J genes are TRBV7-8 and TRBJ2-1; 7 bases are a match to TRBD1. Germline CDR1 SGHVS, CDR2 FQNEAQ. The CDR3 extends over 12 amino acids. The V segment lost 5 bases and the J segment 9 bases; nucleotides outside the gene matches: 4. In DNA form, the CDR3 reads TGTGCCAGCAGCCCCAGGGGGATTGAGCAGTTCTTC. Amino acids: CASSPRGIEQFF. The complete variable domain, with remaining parts taken from reference TRBV7-8 and TRBJ2-1, reads GAGVSQSPRYKVAKRGQDVALRCDPISGHVSLFWYQQALGQGPEFLTYFQNEAQLDKSGLPSDRFFAERPEGSVSTLKIQRTQQEDSAVYLCASSPRGIEQFFGPGTRLTVL.

The chain links TRBV15 to TRBJ2-7; 13 bases agree with TRBD2. Germline CDR1 LNHNV, CDR2 YYDKDF (reference sequence). The CDR3 runs to 18 residues. The junction had 11 bases not matched to a gene; V was cut back by 5 bases and J by 1 base. CDR3 protein: CATSRDYELAGGSYEQYF. The CDR3 DNA is TGTGCCACCAGCCGCGACTATGAACTAGCGGGAGGGTCCTACGAGCAGTACTTC.

The genes are TRBV4-1 and TRBJ1-2; D unresolved. The CDR3 runs to 16 residues. V was cut by 0 bases and J by 0 bases, with 11 bases left in between. Per germline, CDR1 MGHRA and CDR2 YSYEKL. In DNA form, the CDR3 reads TGCGCCAGCAGCCAAGAGGCGGGCAGTCCTAACTATGGCTACACCTTC. Translated, it gives CASSQEAGSPNYGYTF.

With respect to this clone: Other DNA sequences in the sample encode the same CDR3. The chain links TRBV9 to TRBJ2-2; D possibly uses TRBD1 or TRBD2 (5 bases each). With 2 bases removed from V and 0 bases from J, the gap between germline ends came to 8 bases. Germline values: CDR1 SGDLS, CDR2 YYNGEE. CDR3 length: 15 amino acids. CDR3 bases: TGTGCCAGCAGCGTTGGGACCACGAACACCGGGGAGCTGTTTTTT. This gives the protein CASSVGTTNTGELFF. The whole variable domain, remainder taken from reference TRBV9 and TRBJ2-2, is DSGVTQTPKHLITATGQRVTLRCSPRSGDLSVYWYQQSLDQGLQFLIQYYNGEERAKGNILERFSAQQFPDLHSELNLSSLELGDSALYFCASSVGTTNTGELFFGEGSRLTVL.

This chain connects TRBV5-6 to TRBJ2-3, with 9 bases fitting TRBD2. CDR1 and CDR2 (germline): SGHDT, YYEEEE. The CDR3 consists of 16 residues. The V gene end was trimmed by 1 base and the J gene end by 2 bases; junction bases not matched to a gene: 5. In DNA, the CDR3 is TGTGCCAGCAGCTTGATAGCGGGGGACCTCACAGATACGCAGTATTTT. Encoded protein: CASSLIAGDLTDTQYF.

Comment on this clone: Other DNA sequences in this specimen translate into the identical CDR3. This rearrangement joins TRBV11-3 to TRBJ2-7; D may match TRBD1 or TRBD2 (5 bases each). The V and J ends lost 4 bases and 7 bases respectively, with 14 bases between them. The CDR3 length is 13 residues. CDR1 and CDR2 from the germline V gene are SGHNT and YENEEA. The CDR3 region is CASSSGTAGEQYF. The CDR3 nucleotides are TGTGCCAGCAGCTCAGGGACCGCCGGTGAGCAGTACTTC.

The chain is built from TRBV4-3 and TRBJ2-1, with 9 bases matching TRBD2. CDR1 is LGHNA and CDR2 is YSLEER in the germline V gene. Trimming cost V 4 bases and J 8 bases; bases outside gene matches: 9. This CDR3 is built from 15 residues. CDR3 in amino acids: CASSRGLAIGDEQFF. The CDR3 nucleotides are TGCGCCAGCAGCCGAGGACTAGCGATTGGCGATGAGCAGTTCTTC.